This TCR beta chain was sequenced for a study of resident and recirculating memory T cells in vitiligo. Measured with immunoSEQ multiplex PCR; TCRdb has only the in-frame clones, and not every one. The data hold more than 35,000 clones, with roughly 91% observed a single time. V lost 9 bases to trimming and J lost 5 bases; unmatched junction nucleotides: 17. CDR3 length equals 16 residues. Study-level results: Non-conserved TCRs across sites and patients suggested distinct clones per lesion. No single dominant TCR clone appeared; lesion clonality varied.

As regards this clone: The antigen remains undetermined.

This receptor was identified in a male donor with vitiligo. The chain is built from TRBV23-1 and TRBJ2-7; 9 bases line up with TRBD1. TRBV23-1 is noted as an ORF with a role that remains uncertain. Source material: blood. The CDR3 region is CARGWDREILLHEQYF. The DNA of the CDR3 is TGCGCCAGGGGGTGGGACAGGGAGATTCTCCTACACGAGCAGTACTTC.